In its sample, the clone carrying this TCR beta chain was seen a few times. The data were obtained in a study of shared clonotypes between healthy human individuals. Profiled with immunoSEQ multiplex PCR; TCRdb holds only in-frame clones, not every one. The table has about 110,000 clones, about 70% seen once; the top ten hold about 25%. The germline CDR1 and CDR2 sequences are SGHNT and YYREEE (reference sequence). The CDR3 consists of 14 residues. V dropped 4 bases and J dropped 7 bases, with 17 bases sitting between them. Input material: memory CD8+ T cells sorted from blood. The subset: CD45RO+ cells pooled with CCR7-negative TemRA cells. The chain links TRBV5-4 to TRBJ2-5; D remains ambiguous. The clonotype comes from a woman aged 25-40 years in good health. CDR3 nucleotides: TGTGCCAGCAGCCAACTTCTTGGGGTGGGGACCCAGTACTTC. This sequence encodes CASSQLLGVGTQYF.